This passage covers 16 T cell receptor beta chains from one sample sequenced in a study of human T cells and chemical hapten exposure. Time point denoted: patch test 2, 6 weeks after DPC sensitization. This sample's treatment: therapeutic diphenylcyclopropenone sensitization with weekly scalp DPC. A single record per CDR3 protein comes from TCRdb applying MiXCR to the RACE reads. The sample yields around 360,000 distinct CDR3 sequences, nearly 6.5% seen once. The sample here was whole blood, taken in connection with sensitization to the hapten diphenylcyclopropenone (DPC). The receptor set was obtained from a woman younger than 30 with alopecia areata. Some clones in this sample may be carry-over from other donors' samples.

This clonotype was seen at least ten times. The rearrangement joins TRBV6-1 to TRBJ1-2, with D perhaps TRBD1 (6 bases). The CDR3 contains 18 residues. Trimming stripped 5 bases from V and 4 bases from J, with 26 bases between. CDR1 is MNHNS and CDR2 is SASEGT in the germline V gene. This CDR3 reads CASSPTWSGAHLGYGYTF. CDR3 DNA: TGTGCCAGCAGTCCCACCTGGTCGGGGGCGCATCTTGGCTATGGCTACACCTTC.

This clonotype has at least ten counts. Here the CDR3 reads CSVEDRVGDRDTF. CDR3 coding DNA: TGCAGCGTTGAAGATCGTGTGGGCGACCGTGACACCTTC. The chain has TRBV29-1 and TRBJ1-2; D remains unclear. V gave up 0 bases and J gave up 12 bases, with 17 bases separating them. The CDR3 length is 13 residues. CDR1 and CDR2 (germline): SQVTM, ANQGSEA.

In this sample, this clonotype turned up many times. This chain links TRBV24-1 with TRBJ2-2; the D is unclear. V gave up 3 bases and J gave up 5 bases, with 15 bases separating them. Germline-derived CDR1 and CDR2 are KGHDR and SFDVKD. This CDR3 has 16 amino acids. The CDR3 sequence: CATSDIHSPGTGELFF. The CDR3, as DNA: TGTGCCACCAGTGATATCCACTCGCCTGGAACCGGGGAGCTGTTTTTT.

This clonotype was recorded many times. The CDR3 DNA reads TGTGCCAGCAGCCAAGAGTCGGGGGCTCGATCACCCCTCCACTTT. This translates into CASSQESGARSPLHF. The V call is TRBV3-1, the J call TRBJ1-6, with D tentatively TRBD1 (6 bases). Deletions cut 0 bases from V and 10 bases from J, with 13 bases between. The CDR3 consists of 15 residues. CDR1 and CDR2 (germline): LGHDT, YNNKEL (reference sequence).

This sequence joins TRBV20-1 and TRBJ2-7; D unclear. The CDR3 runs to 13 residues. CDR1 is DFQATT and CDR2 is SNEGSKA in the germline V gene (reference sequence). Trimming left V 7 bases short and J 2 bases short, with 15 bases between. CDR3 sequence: CSEVRELTYEQYF. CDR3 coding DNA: TGCAGTGAGGTAAGGGAACTTACCTACGAGCAGTACTTC.

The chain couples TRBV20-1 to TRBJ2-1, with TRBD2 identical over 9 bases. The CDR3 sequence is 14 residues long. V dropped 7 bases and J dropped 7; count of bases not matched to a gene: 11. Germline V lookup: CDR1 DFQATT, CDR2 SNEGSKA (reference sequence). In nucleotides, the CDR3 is TGCAGTGTCCCGAGACTAGCGGTACGGAATGAGCAGTTCTTC. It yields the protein CSVPRLAVRNEQFF.

CDR3 amino acids: CASSLAGTEQETQYF. The CDR3 DNA reads as TGCGCCAGCAGCTTGGCGGGGACAGAGCAAGAGACCCAGTACTTC. V and J are TRBV5-1 and TRBJ2-5; 7 bases match TRBD1. From germline, CDR1 is SGHRS and CDR2 YFSETQ. The V segment lost 0 bases and the J segment 2 bases; nucleotides outside the gene matches: 4. CDR3 size: 15 residues.

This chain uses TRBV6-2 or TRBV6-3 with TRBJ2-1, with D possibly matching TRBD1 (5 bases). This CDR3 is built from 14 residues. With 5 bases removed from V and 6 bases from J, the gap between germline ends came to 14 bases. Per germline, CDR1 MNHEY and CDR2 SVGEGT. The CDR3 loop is CASSPNRSGNEQFF. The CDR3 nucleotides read TGTGCCAGCAGTCCTAACAGGTCTGGCAATGAGCAGTTCTTC.

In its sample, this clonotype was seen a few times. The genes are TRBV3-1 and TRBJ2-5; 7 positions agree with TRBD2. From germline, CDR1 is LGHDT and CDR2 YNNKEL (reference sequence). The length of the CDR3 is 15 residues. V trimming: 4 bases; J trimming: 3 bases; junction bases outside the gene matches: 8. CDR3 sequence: CASSLLYAGEETQYF. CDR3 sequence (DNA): TGTGCCAGCAGCCTCCTCTACGCGGGGGAAGAGACCCAGTACTTC.

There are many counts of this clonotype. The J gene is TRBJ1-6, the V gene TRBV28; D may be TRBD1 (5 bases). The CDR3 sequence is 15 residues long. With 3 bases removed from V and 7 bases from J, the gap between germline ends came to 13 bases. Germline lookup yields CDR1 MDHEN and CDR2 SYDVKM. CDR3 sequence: CASSFGASSNSPLHF. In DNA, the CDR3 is TGTGCCAGCAGTTTTGGGGCTTCCTCCAATTCACCCCTCCACTTT.

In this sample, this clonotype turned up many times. The CDR3 bases are TGTGCCAGCAGCCTCCCGTCGACGGGGAGTCGCACTGAAGCTTTCTTT. This encodes CASSLPSTGSRTEAFF. This chain joins TRBV6-2 or TRBV6-3 and TRBJ1-1; D is unresolved. This CDR3 spans 16 amino acids. The V gene's germline CDR1 is MNHEY and CDR2 SVGEGT. V was cut by 6 bases and J by 4 bases, with 21 bases left in between.

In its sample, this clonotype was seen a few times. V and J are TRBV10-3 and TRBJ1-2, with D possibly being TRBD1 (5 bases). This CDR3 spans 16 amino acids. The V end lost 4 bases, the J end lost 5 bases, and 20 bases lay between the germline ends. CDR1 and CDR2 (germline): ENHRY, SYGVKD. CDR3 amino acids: CAISAVGTQDLYGYTF. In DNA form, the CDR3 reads TGTGCCATCAGTGCAGTGGGGACCCAGGACCTGTATGGCTACACCTTC.

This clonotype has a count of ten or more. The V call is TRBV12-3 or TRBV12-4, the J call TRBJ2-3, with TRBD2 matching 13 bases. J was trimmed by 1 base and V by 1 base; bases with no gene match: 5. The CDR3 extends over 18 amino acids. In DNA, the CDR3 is TGTGCCAGCAGTTTAGGGACTAGCGGGGGCCTACGCACAGATACGCAGTATTTT. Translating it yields CASSLGTSGGLRTDTQYF.

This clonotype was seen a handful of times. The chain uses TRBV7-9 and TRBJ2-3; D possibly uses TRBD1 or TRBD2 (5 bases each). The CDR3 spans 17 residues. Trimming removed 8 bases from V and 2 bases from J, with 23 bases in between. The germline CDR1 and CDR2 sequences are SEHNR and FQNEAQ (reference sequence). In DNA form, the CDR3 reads TGTGCCAGCTGCCCCAGCCGGGACCGCCGTTCCACAGATACGCAGTATTTT. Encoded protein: CASCPSRDRRSTDTQYF. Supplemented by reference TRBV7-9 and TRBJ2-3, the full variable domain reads DTGVSQNPRHKITKRGQNVTFRCDPISEHNRLYWYRQTLGQGPEFLTYFQNEAQLEKSRLLSDRFSAERPKGSFSTLEIQRTEQGDSAMYLCASCPSRDRRSTDTQYFGPGTRLTVL.

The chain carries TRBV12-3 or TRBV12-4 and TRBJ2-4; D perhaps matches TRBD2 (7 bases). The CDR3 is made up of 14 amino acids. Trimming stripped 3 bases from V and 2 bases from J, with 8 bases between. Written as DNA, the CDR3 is TGTGCCAGCAGTTTCGGGGGGCCCAAAAACATTCAGTACTTC. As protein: CASSFGGPKNIQYF.

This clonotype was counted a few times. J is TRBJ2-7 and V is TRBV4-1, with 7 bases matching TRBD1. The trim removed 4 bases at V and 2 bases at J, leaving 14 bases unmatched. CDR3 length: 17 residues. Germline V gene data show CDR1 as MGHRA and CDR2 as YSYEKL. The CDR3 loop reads CASSRRSRRQGTYEQYF. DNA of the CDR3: TGCGCCAGCAGCCGCCGAAGTAGGAGACAGGGAACCTACGAGCAGTACTTC.